These 3 T cell receptor beta chains share one sample of origin, sequenced in a study of control samples from healthy donors and cancer patients. This table comes from immunoSEQ multiplex PCR, and its TCRdb copy is limited to in-frame clones, with some not included. The table lists about 12,000 clones, 85% to 95% of them singletons. Sequencing used PBMCs. These receptor sequences come from an elderly man with lung cancer.

The count of this clone is one. This sequence joins TRBV7-2 and TRBJ1-2; the match to TRBD1 covers 7 bases. J was trimmed by 6 bases and V by 0 bases; bases with no gene match: 4. Germline assignment: CDR1 SGHTA and CDR2 FQGNSA. This CDR3 is 14 amino acids long. CDR3 in amino acids: CASSLATGEHGYTF. In nucleotides, the CDR3 is TGTGCCAGCAGCTTAGCTACAGGGGAACATGGCTACACCTTC.

J is TRBJ2-3 and V is TRBV9, with 8 bases aligning to TRBD2. Germline CDR1 reads SGDLS; CDR2 reads YYNGEE. Trimming cost V 4 bases and J 2 bases; bases outside gene matches: 9. The CDR3 contains 16 residues. CDR3 residues: CASSPWGSGVTDTQYF. The DNA of the CDR3 is TGTGCCAGCAGCCCGTGGGGTAGCGGGGTCACAGATACGCAGTATTTT.

The chain recombines TRBV5-1 with TRBJ1-1; D is possibly TRBD1 (5 bases). The CDR3 is 15 amino acids. The V gene's germline CDR1 is SGHRS and CDR2 YFSETQ. The V end was cut by 4 bases, the J end by 0 bases, with 13 bases between. CDR3 DNA: TGCGCCAGCAGCGCCGACAGTTCAATGAACACTGAAGCTTTCTTT. It specifies CASSADSSMNTEAFF.